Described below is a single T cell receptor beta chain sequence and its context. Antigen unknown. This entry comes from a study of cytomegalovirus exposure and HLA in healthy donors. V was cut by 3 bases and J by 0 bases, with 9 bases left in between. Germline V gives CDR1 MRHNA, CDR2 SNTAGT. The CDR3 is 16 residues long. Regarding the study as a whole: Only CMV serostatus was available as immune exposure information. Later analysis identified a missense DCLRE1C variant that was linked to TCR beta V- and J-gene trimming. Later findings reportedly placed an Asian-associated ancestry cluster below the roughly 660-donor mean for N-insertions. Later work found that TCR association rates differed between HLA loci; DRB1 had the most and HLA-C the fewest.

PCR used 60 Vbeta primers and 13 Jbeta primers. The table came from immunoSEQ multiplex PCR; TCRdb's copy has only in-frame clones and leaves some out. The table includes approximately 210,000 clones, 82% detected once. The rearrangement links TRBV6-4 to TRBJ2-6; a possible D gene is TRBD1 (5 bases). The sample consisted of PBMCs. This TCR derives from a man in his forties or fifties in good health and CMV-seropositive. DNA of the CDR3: TGTGCCAGCAGTGAAGGTCAGGGCTCTGGGGCCAACGTCCTGACTTTC. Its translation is CASSEGQGSGANVLTF.